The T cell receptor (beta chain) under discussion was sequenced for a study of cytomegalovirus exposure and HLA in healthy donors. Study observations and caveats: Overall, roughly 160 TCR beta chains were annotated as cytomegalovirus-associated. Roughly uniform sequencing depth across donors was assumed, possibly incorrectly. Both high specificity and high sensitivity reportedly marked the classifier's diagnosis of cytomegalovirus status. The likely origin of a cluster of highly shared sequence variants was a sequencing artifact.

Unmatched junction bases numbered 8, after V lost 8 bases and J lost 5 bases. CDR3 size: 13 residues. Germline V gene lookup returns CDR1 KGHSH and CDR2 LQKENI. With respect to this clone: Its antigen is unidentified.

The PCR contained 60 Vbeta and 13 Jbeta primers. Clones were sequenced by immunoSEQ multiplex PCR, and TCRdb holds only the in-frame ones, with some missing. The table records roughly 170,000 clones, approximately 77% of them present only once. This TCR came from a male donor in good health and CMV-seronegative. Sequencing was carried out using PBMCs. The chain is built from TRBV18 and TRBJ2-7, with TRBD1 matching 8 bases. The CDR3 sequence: CASTGQGAHEQYF. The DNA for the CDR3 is TGTGCCAGCACAGGACAGGGAGCCCACGAGCAGTACTTC.